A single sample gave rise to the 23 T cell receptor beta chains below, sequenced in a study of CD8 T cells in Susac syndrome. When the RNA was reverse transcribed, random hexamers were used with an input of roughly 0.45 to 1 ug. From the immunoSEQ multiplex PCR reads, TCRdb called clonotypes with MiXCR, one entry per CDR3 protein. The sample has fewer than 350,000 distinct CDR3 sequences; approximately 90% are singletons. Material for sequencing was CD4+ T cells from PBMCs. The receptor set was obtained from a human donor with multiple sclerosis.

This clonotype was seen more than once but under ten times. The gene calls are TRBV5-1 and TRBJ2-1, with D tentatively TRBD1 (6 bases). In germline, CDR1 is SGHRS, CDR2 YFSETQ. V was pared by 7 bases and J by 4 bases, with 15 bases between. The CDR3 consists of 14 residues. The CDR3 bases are TGCGCCAGCTTCCCAGGGGTATCGTACAATGAGCAGTTCTTC. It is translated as CASFPGVSYNEQFF.

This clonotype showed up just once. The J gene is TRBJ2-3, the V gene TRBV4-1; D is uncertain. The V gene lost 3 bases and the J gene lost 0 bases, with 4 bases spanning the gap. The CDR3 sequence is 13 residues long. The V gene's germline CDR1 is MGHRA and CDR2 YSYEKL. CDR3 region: CASSHLSTDTQYF. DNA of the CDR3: TGCGCCAGCAGCCACCTCAGCACAGATACGCAGTATTTT.

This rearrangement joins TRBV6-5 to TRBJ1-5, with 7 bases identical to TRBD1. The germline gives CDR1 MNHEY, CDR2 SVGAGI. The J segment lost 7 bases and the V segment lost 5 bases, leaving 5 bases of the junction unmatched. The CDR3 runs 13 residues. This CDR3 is CASSRQGGQPQHF. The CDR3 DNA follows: TGTGCCAGCAGTAGACAGGGCGGCCAGCCCCAGCATTTT.

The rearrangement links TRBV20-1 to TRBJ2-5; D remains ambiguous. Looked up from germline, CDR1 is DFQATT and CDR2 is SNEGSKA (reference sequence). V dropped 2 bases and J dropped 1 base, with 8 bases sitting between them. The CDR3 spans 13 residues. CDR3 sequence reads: CSARIQAQETQYF. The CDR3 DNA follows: TGCAGTGCTAGAATTCAGGCCCAAGAGACCCAGTACTTC.

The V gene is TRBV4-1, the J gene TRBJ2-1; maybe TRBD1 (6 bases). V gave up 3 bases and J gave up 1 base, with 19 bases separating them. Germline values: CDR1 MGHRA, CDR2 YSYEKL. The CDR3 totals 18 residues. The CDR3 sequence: CASSHARRGFTSYNEQFF. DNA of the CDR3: TGCGCCAGCAGCCATGCGAGAAGGGGGTTCACTTCCTACAATGAGCAGTTCTTC.

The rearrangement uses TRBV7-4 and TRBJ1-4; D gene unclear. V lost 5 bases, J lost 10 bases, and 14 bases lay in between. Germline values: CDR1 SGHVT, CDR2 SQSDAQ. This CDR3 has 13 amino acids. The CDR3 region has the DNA TGTGCCAGCAGCCAGGTGGGCCCTGGAAAACTGTTTTTT. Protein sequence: CASSQVGPGKLFF.

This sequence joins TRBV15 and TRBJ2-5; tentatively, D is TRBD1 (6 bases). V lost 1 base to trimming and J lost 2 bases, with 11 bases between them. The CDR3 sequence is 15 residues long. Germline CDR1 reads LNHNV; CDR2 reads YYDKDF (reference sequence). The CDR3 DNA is TGTGCCACCAGCAGAGTTACAGGGTCACAAGAGACCCAGTACTTC. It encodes CATSRVTGSQETQYF.

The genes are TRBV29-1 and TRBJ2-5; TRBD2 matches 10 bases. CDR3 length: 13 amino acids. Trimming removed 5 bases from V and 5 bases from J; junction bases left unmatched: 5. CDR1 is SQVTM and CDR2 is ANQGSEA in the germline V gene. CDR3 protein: CSVPSGSLETQYF. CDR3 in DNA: TGCAGCGTTCCTAGCGGGAGTCTGGAGACCCAGTACTTC. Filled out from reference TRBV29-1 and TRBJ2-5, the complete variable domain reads SAVISQKPSRDICQRGTSLTIQCQVDSQVTMMFWYRQQPGQSLTLIATANQGSEATYESGFVIDKFPISRPNLTFSTLTVSNMSPEDSSIYLCSVPSGSLETQYFGPGTRLLVL.

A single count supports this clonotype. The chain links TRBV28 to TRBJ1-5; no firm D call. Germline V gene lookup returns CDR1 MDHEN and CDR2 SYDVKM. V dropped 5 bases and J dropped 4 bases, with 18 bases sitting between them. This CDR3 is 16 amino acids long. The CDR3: CASSPETQLLNQPQHF. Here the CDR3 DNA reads TGTGCCAGCAGTCCTGAGACGCAGCTCCTAAATCAGCCCCAGCATTTT. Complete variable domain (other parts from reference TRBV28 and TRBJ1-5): DVKVTQSSRYLVKRTGEKVFLECVQDMDHENMFWYRQDPGLGLRLIYFSYDVKMKEKGDIPEGYSVSREKKERFSLILESASTNQTSMYLCASSPETQLLNQPQHFGDGTRLSIL.

As DNA, the CDR3 is TGTGCCATCAGTGAGTCGCCGAGCGGTGAGCAGTTCTTC. It translates to CAISESPSGEQFF. V usage is TRBV10-3 and J usage is TRBJ2-1; possible D gene TRBD2, 5 bases. V was clipped by 0 bases and J by 9 bases, with 9 bases between them. Germline V gene sequence: CDR1 ENHRY, CDR2 SYGVKD. This CDR3 has 13 residues.

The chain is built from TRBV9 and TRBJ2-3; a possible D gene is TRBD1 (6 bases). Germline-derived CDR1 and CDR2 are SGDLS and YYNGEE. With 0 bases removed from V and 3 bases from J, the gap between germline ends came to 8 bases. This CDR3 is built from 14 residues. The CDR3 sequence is CASSVDRATDTQYF. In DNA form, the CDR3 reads TGTGCCAGCAGCGTAGACAGGGCGACAGATACGCAGTATTTT.

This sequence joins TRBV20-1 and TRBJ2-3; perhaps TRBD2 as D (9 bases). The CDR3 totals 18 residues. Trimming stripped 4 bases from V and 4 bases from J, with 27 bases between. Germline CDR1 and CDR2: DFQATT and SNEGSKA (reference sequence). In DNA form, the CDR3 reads TGCAGTGCTAACCGCCCCAGGGGGCGGGAGGGGTATGCAGATACGCAGTATTTT. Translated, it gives CSANRPRGREGYADTQYF.

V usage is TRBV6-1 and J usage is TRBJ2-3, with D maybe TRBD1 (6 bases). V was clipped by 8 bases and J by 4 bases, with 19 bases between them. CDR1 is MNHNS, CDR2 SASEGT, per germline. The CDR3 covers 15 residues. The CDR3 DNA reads TGTGCCAGCGGCAGGGCTTCTACAGGGTCAGATACGCAGTATTTT. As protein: CASGRASTGSDTQYF.

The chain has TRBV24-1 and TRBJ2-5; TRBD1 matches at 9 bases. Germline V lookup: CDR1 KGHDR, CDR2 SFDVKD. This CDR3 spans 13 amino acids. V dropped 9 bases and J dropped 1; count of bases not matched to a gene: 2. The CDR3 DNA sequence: TGTGCCACCGGACAGGGGCTCCAAGAGACCCAGTACTTC. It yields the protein CATGQGLQETQYF.

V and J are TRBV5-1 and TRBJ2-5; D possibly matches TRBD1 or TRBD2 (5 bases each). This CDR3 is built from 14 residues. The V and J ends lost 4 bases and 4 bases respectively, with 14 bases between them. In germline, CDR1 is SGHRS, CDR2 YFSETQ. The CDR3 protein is CASSTSGTGETQYF. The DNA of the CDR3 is TGCGCCAGCAGCACTTCGGGGACGGGAGAGACCCAGTACTTC.

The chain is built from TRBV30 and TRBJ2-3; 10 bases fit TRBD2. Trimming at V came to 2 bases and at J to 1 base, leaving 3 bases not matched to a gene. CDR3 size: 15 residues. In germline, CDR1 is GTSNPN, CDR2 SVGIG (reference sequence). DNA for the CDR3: TGTGCCTGGAGTCCCGGACTAGCGGGCACAGATACGCAGTATTTT. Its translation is CAWSPGLAGTDTQYF.

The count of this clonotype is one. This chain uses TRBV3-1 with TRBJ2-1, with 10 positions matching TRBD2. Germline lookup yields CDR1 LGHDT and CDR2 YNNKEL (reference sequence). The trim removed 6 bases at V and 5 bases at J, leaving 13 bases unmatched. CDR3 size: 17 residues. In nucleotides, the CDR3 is TGTGCCAGCAGTTGGTCCCCGAGGACTAGCGGAGACAATGAGCAGTTCTTC. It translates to CASSWSPRTSGDNEQFF.

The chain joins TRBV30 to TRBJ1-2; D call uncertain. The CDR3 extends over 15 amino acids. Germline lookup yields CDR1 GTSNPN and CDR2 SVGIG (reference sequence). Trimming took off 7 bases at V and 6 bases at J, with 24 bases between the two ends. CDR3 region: CASNSRWGVNDGYTF. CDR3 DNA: TGTGCCTCCAACTCTCGGTGGGGAGTCAACGATGGCTACACCTTC.

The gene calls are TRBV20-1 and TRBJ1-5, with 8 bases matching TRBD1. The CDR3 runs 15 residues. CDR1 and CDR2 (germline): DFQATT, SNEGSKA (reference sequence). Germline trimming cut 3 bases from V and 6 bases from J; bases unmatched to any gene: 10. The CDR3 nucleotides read TGCAGTGCTAGTCGTACTCAGGGGGCAGGTCAGCCCCAGCATTTT. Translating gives CSASRTQGAGQPQHF.

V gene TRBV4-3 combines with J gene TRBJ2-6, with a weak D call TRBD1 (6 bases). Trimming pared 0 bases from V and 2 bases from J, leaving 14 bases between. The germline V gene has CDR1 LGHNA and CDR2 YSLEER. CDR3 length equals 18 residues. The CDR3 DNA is TGCGCCAGCAGCCAAGACAGCAGGGACAAACCTGGGGCCAACGTCCTGACTTTC. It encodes CASSQDSRDKPGANVLTF.

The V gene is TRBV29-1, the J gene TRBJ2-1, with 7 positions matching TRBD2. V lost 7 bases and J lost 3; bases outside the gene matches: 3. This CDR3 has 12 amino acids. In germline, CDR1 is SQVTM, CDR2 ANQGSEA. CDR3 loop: CSASGGYNEQFF. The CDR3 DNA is TGCAGCGCTAGCGGAGGCTACAATGAGCAGTTCTTC.

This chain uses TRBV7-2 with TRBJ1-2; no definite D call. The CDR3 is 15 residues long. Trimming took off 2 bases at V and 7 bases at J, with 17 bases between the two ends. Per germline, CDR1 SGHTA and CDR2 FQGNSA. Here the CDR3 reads CASSLRLGKALGYTF. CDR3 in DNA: TGTGCCAGCAGCTTAAGGCTCGGGAAGGCGCTTGGCTACACCTTC.

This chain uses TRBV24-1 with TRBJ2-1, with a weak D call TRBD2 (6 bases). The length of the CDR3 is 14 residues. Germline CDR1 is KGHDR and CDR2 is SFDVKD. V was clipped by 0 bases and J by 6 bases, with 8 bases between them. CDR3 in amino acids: CATSDLRTTNEQFF. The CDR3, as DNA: TGTGCCACCAGTGATTTGCGGACTACCAATGAGCAGTTCTTC.